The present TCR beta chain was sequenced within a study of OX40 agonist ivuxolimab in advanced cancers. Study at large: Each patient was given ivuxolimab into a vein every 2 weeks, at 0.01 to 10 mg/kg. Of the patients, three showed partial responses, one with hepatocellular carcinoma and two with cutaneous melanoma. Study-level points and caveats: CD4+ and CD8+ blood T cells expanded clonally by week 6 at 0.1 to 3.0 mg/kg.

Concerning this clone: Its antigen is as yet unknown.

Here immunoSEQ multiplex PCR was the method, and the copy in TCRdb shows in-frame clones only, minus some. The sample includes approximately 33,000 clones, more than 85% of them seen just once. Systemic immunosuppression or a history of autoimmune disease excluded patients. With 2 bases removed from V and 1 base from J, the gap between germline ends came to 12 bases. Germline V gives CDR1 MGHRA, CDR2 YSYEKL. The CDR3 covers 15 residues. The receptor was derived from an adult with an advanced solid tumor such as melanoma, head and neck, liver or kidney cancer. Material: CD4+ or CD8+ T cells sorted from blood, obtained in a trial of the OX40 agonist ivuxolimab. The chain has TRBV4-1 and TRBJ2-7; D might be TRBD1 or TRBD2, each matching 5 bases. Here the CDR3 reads CASSQLEGPSYEQYF. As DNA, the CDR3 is TGCGCCAGCAGCCAACTTGAGGGACCGTCCTACGAGCAGTACTTC.